The clone carrying this TCR beta chain was seen at least ten times. The data belong to a study of patients and donors after allogeneic stem cell transplantation. CDR3 length: 15 amino acids. With 5 bases clipped from V and 6 bases from J, the junction kept 6 bases outside the gene matches. TCRdb re-called the RT-PCR reads with MiXCR, one entry per CDR3 protein. This sample has around 150,000 distinct CDR3 sequences, with over 30% found just once. Sample: blood, either unsorted or a sorted T cell fraction (not recorded which). This sequence joins TRBV12-3 or TRBV12-4 and TRBJ1-5; 11 bases agree with TRBD1. The TCR was taken from a human donor who was either an allogeneic HSCT recipient or a stem cell or donor lymphocyte infusion donor (not recorded which). It is not recorded whose cells these are; they may come from a transplant donor. CDR3 region: CASSLRTGGRQPQHF. CDR3 coding DNA: TGTGCCAGCAGTCTAAGGACAGGGGGCCGTCAGCCCCAGCATTTT.